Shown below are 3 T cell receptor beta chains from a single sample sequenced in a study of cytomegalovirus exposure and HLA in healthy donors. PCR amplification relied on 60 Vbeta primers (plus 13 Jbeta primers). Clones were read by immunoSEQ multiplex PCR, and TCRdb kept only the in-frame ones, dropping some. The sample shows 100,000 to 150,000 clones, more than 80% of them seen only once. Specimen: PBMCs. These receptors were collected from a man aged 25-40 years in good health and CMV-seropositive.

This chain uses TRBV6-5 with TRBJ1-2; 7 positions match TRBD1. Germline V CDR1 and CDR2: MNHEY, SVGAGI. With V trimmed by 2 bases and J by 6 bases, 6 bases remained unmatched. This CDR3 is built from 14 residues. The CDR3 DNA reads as TGTGCCAGCAGTTACAGCGACAGGGCTAATGGCTACACCTTC. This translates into CASSYSDRANGYTF.

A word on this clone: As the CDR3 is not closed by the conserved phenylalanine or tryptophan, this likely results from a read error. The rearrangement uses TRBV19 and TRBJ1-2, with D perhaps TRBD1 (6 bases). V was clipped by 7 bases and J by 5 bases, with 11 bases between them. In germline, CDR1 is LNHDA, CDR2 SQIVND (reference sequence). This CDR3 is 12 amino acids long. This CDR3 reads CASTLTGYGYTL. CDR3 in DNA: TGTGCCAGTACCCTTACAGGGTATGGCTACACCCTC.

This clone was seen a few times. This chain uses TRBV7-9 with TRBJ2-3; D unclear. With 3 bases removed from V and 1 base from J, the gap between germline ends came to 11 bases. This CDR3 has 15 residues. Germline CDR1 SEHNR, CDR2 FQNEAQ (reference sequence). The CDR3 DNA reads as TGTGCCAGCAGCTTTAATCCCGGTCGCACAGATACGCAGTATTTT. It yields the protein CASSFNPGRTDTQYF.